The following is a TCR beta chain sequence with its context. The sample comes from a study of blood T cell repertoires in COVID-19. Overall study context: Material from acute and convalescent COVID-19 was sourced from the United States, Italy and Spain. In each case, the material was cDNA or gDNA derived from T cells, B-cell-depleted T cells, or PBMCs.

Methods used by the authors: Researchers report that nucleated cell counts were estimated from reference gene primer amplification. The table came from immunoSEQ multiplex PCR; TCRdb's copy has only in-frame clones and leaves some out. V, J and clone size reflect that table, while D and trimming were determined from the DNA. In the table there are fewer than 200,000 clones, 92% of which are singletons. This CDR3 is built from 13 residues. Germline lookup yields CDR1 ENHRY and CDR2 SYGVKD. A Seattle source enrolled patients during active infection and followed them longitudinally. The specimen was peripheral blood. This sequence was found in a man aged 25-45 years with COVID-19, enrolled during active disease. The chain recombines TRBV10-3 with TRBJ1-1; no definite D call. The CDR3 spells CALRREGNTEAFF. DNA of the CDR3: TGTGCTCTAAGGAGGGAGGGGAACACTGAAGCTTTCTTT.